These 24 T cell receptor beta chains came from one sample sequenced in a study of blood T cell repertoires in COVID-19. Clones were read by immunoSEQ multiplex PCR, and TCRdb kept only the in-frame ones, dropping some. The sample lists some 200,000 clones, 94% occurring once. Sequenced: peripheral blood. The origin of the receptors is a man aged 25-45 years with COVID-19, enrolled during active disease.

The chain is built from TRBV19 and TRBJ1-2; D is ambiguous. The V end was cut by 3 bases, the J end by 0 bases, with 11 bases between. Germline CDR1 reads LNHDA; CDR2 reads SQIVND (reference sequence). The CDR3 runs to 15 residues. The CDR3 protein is CASSMSRTANYGYTF. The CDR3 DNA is TGTGCCAGTAGTATGAGTCGGACTGCTAACTATGGCTACACCTTC.

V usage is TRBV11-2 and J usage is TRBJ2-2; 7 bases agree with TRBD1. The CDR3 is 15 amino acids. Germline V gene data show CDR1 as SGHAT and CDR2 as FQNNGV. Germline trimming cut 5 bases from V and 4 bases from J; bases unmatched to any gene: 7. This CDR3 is CASSPTGTPTGELFF. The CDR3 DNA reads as TGTGCCAGCAGCCCGACAGGGACCCCCACCGGGGAGCTGTTTTTT.

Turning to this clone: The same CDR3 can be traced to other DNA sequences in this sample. The CDR3 sequence is CASSLGQGAGYTF. The CDR3 nucleotides read TGCGCCAGCAGCTTGGGACAGGGGGCTGGCTACACCTTC. The genes are TRBV5-1 and TRBJ1-2; 10 bases fit TRBD1. CDR1 is SGHRS, CDR2 YFSETQ, per germline. This CDR3 is built from 13 residues. J lost 7 bases, V lost 0 bases, and 0 bases had no gene match. The full variable domain, its missing parts supplied by reference TRBV5-1 and TRBJ1-2, is KAGVTQTPRYLIKTRGQQVTLSCSPISGHRSVSWYQQTPGQGLQFLFEYFSETQRNKGNFPGRFSGRQFSNSRSEMNVSTLELGDSALYLCASSLGQGAGYTFGSGTRLTVV.

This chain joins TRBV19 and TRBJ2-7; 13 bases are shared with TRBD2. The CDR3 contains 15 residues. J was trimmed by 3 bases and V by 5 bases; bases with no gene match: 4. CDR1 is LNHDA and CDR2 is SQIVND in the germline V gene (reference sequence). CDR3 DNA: TGTGCCAGTAGTCAGGGACTAGCGGGACTCTACGAGCAGTACTTC. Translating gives CASSQGLAGLYEQYF.

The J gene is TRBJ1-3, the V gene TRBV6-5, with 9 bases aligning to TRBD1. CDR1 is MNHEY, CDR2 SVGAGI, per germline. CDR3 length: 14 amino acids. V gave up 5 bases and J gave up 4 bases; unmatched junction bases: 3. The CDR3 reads CASSTGGDGNTIYF. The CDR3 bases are TGTGCCAGCAGTACAGGGGGCGACGGAAACACCATATATTTT.

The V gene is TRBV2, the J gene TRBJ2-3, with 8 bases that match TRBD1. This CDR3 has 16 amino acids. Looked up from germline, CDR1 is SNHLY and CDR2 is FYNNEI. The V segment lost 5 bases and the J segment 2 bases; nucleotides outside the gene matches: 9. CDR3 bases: TGTGCCAGCAGTCGCCAGACAGGGGCGTTCACAGATACGCAGTATTTT. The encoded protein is CASSRQTGAFTDTQYF. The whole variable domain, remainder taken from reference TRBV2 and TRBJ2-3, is EPEVTQTPSHQVTQMGQEVILRCVPISNHLYFYWYRQILGQKVEFLVSFYNNEISEKSEIFDDQFSVERPDGSNFTLKIRSTKLEDSAMYFCASSRQTGAFTDTQYFGPGTRLTVL.

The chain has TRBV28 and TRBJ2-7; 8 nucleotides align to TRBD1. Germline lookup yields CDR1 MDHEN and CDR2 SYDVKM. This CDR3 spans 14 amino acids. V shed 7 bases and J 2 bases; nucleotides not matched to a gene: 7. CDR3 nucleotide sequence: TGTGCCAGCACCACAGGGGGTGGAACCTACGAGCAGTACTTC. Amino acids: CASTTGGGTYEQYF.

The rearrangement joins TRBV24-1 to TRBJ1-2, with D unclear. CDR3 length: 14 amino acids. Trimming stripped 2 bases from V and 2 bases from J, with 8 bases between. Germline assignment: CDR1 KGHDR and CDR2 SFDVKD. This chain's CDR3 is CATSDSGENYGYTF. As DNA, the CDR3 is TGTGCCACCAGTGATTCTGGTGAGAACTATGGCTACACCTTC.

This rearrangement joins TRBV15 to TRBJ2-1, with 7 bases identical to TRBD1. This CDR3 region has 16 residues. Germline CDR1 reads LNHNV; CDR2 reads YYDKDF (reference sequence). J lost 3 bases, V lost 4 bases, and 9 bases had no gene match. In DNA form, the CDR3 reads TGTGCCACCAGCACCCCGGGACAGTTGGGCTACAATGAGCAGTTCTTC. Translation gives CATSTPGQLGYNEQFF.

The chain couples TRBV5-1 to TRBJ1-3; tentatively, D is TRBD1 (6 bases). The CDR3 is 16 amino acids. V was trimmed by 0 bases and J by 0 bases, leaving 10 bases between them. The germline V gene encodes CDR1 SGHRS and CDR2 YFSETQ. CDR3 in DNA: TGCGCCAGCAGCTTGGAGGGGGTTCGCTCTGGAAACACCATATATTTT. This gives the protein CASSLEGVRSGNTIYF.

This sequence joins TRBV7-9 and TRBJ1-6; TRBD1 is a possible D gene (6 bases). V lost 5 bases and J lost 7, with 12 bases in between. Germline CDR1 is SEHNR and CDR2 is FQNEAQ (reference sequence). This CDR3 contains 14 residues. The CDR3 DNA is TGTGCCAGCAGCGACAGGTCAGCCAATTCACCCCTCCACTTT. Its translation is CASSDRSANSPLHF.

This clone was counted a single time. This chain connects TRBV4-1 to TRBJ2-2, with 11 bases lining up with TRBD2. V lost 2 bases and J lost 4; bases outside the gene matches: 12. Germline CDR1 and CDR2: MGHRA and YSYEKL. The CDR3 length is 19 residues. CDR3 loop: CASSQRERLAGFRTGELFF. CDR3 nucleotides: TGCGCCAGCAGCCAAAGGGAAAGACTAGCGGGGTTTCGCACCGGGGAGCTGTTTTTT.

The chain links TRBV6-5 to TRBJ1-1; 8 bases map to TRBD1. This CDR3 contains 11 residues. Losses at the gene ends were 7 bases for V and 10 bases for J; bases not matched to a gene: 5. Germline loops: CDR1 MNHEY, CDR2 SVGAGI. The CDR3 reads CASIITGGAFF. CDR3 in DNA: TGTGCCAGCATTATTACAGGGGGAGCTTTCTTT.

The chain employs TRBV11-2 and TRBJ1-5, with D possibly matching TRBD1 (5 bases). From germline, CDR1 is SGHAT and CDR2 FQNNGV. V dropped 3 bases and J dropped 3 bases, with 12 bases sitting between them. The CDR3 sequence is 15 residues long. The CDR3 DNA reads TGTGCCAGCAGCTTTCGGGCAGGGATCAATCAGCCCCAGCATTTT. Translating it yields CASSFRAGINQPQHF.

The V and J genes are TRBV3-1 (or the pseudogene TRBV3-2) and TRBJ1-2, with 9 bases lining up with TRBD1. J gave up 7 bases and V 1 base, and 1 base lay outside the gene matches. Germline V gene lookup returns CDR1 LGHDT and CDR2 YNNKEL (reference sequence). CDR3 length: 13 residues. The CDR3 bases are TGTGCCAGCAGCCAAGGACAGGGGGTTGGCTACACCTTC. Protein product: CASSQGQGVGYTF.

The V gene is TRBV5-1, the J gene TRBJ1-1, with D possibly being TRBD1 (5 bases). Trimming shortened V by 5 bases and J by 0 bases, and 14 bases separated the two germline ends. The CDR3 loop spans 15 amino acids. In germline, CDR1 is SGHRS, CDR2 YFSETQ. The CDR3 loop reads CASSSPGGVNTEAFF. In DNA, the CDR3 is TGCGCCAGCAGTTCCCCCGGGGGGGTGAACACTGAAGCTTTCTTT.

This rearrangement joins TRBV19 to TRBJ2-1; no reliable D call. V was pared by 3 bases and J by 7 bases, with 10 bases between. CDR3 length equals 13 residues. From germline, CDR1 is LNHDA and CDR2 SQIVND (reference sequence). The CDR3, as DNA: TGTGCCAGTAGTATTTCCAGTTTTAATGAGCAGTTCTTC. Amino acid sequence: CASSISSFNEQFF.

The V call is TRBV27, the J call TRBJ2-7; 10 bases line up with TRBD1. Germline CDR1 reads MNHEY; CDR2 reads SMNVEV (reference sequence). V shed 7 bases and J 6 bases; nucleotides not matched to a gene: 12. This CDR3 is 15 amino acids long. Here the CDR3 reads CASKLGQGVLGEQYF. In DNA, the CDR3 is TGTGCCAGCAAACTCGGACAGGGGGTCTTAGGCGAGCAGTACTTC.

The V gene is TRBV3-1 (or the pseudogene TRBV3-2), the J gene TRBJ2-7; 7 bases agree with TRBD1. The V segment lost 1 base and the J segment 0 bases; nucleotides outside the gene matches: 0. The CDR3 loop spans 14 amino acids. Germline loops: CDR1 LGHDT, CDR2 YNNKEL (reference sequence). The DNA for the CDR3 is TGTGCCAGCAGCCAAGGACAGGGCTCCTACGAGCAGTACTTC. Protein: CASSQGQGSYEQYF.

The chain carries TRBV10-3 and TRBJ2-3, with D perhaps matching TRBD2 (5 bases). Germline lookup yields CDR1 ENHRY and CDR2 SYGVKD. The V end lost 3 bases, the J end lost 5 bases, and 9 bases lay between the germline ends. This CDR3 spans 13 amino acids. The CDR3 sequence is CAISEPGLDTQYF. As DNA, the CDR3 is TGTGCCATCAGTGAACCCGGACTAGATACGCAGTATTTT.

As DNA, the CDR3 is TGTGCCAGCAGGTACTCAGGTAGTCGGTTTGAAAAACTGTTTTTT. This translates into CASRYSGSRFEKLFF. This chain connects TRBV2 to TRBJ1-4; unclear D gene. Germline lookup yields CDR1 SNHLY and CDR2 FYNNEI. The CDR3 has 15 amino acids. V lost 6 bases to trimming and J lost 7 bases, with 18 bases between them.

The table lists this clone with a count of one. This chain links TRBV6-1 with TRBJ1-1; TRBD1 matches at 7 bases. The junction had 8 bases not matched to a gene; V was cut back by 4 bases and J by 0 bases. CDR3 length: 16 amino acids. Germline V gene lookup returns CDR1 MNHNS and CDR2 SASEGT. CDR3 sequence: CASSVTGAIMNTEAFF. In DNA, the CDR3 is TGTGCCAGCAGTGTAACAGGGGCAATTATGAACACTGAAGCTTTCTTT.

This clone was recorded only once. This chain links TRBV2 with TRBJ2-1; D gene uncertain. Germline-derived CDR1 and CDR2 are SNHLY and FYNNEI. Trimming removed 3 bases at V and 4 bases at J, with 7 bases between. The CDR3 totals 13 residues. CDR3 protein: CASSEYLYNEQFF. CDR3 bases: TGTGCCAGCAGTGAGTACCTATACAATGAGCAGTTCTTC.

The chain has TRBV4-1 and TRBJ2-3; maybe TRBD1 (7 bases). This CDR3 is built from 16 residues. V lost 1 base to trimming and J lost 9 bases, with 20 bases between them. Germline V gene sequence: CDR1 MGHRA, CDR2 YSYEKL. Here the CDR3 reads CASSQGGAGGPRTQYF. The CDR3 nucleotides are TGCGCCAGCAGCCAAGGGGGTGCAGGGGGGCCGAGGACGCAGTATTTT.